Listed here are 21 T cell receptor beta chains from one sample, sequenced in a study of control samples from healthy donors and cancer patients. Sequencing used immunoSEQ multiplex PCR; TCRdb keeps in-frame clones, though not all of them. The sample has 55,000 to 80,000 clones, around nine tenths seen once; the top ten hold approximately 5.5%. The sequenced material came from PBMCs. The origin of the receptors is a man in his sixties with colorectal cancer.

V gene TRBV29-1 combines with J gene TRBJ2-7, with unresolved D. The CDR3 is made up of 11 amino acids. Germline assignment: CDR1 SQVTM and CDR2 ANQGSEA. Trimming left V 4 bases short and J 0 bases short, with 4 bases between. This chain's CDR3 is CSVGSSYEQYF. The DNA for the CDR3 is TGCAGCGTTGGTTCCTCCTACGAGCAGTACTTC.

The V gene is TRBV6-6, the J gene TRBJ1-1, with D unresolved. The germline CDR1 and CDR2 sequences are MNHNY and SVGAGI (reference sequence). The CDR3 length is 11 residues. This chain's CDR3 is CASGMNTEAFF. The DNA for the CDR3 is TGTGCATCCGGGATGAACACTGAAGCTTTCTTT.

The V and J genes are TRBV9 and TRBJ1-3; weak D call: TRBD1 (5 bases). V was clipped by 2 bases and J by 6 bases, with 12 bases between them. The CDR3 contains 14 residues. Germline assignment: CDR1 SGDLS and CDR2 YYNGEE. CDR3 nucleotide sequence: TGTGCCAGCAGCGTGGGGGTCGCGGAAAACACCATATATTTT. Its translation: CASSVGVAENTIYF.

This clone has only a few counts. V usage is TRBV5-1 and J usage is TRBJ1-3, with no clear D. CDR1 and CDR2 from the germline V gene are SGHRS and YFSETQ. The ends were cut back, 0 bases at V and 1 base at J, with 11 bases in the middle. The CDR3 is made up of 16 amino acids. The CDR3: CASSLERSGSGNTIYF. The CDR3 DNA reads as TGCGCCAGCAGCTTGGAAAGGAGTGGTTCTGGAAACACCATATATTTT.

The CDR3 loop is CASSQDRPNTEAFF. CDR3 sequence (DNA): TGTGCCAGCAGCCAAGACAGGCCCAACACTGAAGCTTTCTTT. The chain uses TRBV3-1 (or the pseudogene TRBV3-2) and TRBJ1-1; no clear D. V was pared by 0 bases and J by 2 bases, with 7 bases between. CDR3 length equals 14 residues. The germline V gene encodes CDR1 LGHDT and CDR2 YNNKEL (reference sequence).

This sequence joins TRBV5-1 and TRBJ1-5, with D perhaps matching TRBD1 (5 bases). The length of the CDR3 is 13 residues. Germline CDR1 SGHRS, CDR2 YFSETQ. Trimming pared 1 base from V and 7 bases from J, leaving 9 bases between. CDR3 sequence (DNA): TGCGCCAGCAGCTTGACGGGGGACCAGCCCCAGCATTTT. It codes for CASSLTGDQPQHF. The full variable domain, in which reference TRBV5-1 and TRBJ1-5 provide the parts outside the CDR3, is KAGVTQTPRYLIKTRGQQVTLSCSPISGHRSVSWYQQTPGQGLQFLFEYFSETQRNKGNFPGRFSGRQFSNSRSEMNVSTLELGDSALYLCASSLTGDQPQHFGDGTRLSIL.

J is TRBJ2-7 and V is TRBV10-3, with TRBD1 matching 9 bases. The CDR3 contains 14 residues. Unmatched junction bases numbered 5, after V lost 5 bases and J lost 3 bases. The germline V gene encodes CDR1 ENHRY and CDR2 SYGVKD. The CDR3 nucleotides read TGTGCCATCAGTTCCGGGACAGGGCTCTACGAGCAGTACTTC. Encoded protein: CAISSGTGLYEQYF.

The CDR3 loop reads CASSLTPGTQETQYF. The CDR3 DNA reads TGTGCCAGCAGCTTAACACCTGGGACCCAAGAGACCCAGTACTTC. The V gene is TRBV7-3, the J gene TRBJ2-5; D could derive from TRBD1 or TRBD2 (5 bases each). Trimming removed 0 bases at V and 1 base at J, with 9 bases between. This CDR3 contains 15 residues. Germline CDR1 is SGHTA and CDR2 is FQGTGA.

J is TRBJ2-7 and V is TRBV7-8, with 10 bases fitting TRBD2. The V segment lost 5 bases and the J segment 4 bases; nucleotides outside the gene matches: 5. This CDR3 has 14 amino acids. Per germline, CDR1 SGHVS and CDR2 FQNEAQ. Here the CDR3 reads CASSPSGGPYEQYF. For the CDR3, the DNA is TGTGCCAGCAGCCCTAGCGGGGGACCATACGAGCAGTACTTC. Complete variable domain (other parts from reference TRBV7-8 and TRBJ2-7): GAGVSQSPRYKVAKRGQDVALRCDPISGHVSLFWYQQALGQGPEFLTYFQNEAQLDKSGLPSDRFFAERPEGSVSTLKIQRTQQEDSAVYLCASSPSGGPYEQYFGPGTRLTVT.

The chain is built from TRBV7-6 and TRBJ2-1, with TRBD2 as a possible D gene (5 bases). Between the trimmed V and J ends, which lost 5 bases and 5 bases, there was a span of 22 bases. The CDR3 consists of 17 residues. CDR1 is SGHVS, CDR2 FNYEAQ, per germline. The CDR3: CASSHKNPTPGNNEQFF. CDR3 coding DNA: TGTGCCAGCAGCCACAAGAACCCAACCCCGGGAAACAATGAGCAGTTCTTC.

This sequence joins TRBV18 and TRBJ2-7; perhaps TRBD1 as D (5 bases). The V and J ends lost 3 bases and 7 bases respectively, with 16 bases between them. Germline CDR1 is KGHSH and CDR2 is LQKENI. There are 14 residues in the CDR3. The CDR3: CASSPPIDSKEQYF. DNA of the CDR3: TGTGCCAGCTCACCCCCAATAGACAGTAAAGAGCAGTACTTC.

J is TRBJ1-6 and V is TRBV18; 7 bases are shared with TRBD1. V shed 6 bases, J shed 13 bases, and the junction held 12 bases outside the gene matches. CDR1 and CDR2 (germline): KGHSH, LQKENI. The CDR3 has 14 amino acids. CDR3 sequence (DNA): TGTGCCAGCTCGCCGCCGGGACAGTCCGGGCCCCTCCACTTT. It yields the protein CASSPPGQSGPLHF.

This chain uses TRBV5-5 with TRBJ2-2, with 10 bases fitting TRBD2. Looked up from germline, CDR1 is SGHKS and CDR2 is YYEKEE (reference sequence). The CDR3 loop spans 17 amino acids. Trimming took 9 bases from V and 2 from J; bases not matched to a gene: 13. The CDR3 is CATSGRASGGNTGELFF. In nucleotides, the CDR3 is TGTGCCACTTCTGGGAGGGCTAGCGGGGGAAACACCGGGGAGCTGTTTTTT.

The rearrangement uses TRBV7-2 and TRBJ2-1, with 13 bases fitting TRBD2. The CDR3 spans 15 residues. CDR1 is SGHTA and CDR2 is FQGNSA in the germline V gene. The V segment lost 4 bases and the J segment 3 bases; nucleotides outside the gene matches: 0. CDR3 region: CASSWTSGGYNEQFF. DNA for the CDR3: TGTGCCAGCAGCTGGACTAGCGGGGGCTACAATGAGCAGTTCTTC.

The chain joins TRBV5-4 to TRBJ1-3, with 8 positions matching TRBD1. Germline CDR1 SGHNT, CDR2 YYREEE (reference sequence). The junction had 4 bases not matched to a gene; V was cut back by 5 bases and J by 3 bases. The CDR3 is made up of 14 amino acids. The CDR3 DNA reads TGTGCCAGCAGACAAACAGGGGGTGGAAACACCATATATTTT. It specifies CASRQTGGGNTIYF.

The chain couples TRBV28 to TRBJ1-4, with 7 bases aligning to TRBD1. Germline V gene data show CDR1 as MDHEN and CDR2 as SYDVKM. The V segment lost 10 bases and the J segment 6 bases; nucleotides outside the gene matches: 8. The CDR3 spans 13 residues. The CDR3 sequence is CATTPGQYEKLFF. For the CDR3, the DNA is TGTGCCACGACCCCGGGACAGTATGAAAAACTGTTTTTT.

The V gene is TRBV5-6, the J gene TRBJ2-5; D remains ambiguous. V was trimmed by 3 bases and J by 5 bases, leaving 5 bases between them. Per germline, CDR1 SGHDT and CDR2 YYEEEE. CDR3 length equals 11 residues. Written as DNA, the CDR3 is TGTGCCAGCAGCTCCGGGGAGACCCAGTACTTC. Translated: CASSSGETQYF. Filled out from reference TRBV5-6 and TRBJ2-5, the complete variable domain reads DAGVTQSPTHLIKTRGQQVTLRCSPKSGHDTVSWYQQALGQGPQFIFQYYEEEERQRGNFPDRFSGHQFPNYSSELNVNALLLGDSALYLCASSSGETQYFGPGTRLLVL.

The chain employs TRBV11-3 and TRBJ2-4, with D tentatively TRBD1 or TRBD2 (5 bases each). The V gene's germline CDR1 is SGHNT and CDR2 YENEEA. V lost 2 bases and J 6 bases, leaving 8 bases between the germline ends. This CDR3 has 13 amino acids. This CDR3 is CASSLQGVNIQYF. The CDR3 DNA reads TGTGCCAGCAGCTTACAGGGAGTAAACATTCAGTACTTC.

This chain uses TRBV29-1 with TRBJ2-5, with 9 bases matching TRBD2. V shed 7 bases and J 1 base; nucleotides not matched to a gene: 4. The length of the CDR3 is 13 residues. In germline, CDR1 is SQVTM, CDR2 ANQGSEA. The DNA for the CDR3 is TGCAGCGCCCGGGGACTAGCCCAAGAGACCCAGTACTTC. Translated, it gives CSARGLAQETQYF. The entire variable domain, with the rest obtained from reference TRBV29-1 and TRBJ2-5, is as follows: SAVISQKPSRDICQRGTSLTIQCQVDSQVTMMFWYRQQPGQSLTLIATANQGSEATYESGFVIDKFPISRPNLTFSTLTVSNMSPEDSSIYLCSARGLAQETQYFGPGTRLLVL.

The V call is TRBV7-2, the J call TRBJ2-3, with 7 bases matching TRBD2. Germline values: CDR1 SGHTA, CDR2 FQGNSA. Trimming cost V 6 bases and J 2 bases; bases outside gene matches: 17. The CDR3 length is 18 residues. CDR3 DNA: TGTGCCAGCAGTTCCTATCTACGCGGGGGAACCCTCACAGATACGCAGTATTTT. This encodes CASSSYLRGGTLTDTQYF. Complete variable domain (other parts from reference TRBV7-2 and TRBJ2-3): GAGVSQSPSNKVTEKGKDVELRCDPISGHTALYWYRQSLGQGLEFLIYFQGNSAPDKSGLPSDRFSAERTGGSVSTLTIQRTQQEDSAVYLCASSSYLRGGTLTDTQYFGPGTRLTVL.

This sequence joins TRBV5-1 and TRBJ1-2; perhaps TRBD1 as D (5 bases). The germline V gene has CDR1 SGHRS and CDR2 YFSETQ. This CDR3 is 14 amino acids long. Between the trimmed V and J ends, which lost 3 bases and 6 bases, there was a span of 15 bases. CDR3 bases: TGCGCCAGCAGCTCCCCAGGGAGTAGCCATGGCTACACCTTC. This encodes CASSSPGSSHGYTF. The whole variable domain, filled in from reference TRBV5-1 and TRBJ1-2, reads KAGVTQTPRYLIKTRGQQVTLSCSPISGHRSVSWYQQTPGQGLQFLFEYFSETQRNKGNFPGRFSGRQFSNSRSEMNVSTLELGDSALYLCASSSPGSSHGYTFGSGTRLTVV.